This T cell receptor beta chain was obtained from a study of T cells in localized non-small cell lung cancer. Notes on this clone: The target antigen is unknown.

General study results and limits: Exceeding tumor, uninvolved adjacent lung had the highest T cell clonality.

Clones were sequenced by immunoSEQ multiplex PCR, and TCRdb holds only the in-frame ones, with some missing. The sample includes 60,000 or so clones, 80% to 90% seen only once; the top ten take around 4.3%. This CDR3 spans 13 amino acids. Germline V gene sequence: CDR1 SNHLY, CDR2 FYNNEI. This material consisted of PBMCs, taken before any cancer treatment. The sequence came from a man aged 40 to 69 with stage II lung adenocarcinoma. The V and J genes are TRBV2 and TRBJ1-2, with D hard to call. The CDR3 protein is CVTTPDGNYGYTF. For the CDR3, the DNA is TGTGTCACGACTCCCGACGGGAACTATGGCTACACCTTC.